The sequence of this T cell receptor beta chain was determined in a study of T cell responses to AZD1222 COVID-19 vaccine. The CDR3 extends over 13 amino acids. Trimming took off 3 bases at V and 5 bases at J, with 8 bases between the two ends. Method: immunoSEQ multiplex PCR; TCRdb's copy keeps in-frame clones and lacks some. The sample lists fewer than 200,000 clones; roughly nine tenths were seen once. Points on this clone: Antigen specificity is unknown.

Whole-study results and caveats: There were repertoire samples only from the period after the peak T cell response.

This TCR derives from an adult in good health. The chain uses TRBV12-3 or TRBV12-4 and TRBJ1-5, with D possibly matching TRBD1 (5 bases). The material sequenced was peripheral blood, taken on day 0 of AZD1222 vaccination. The CDR3 DNA follows: TGTGCCAGCAGTTTGACAGACGATCAGCCCCAGCATTTT. Translation: CASSLTDDQPQHF.